Listed below are T cell receptor beta chains from one sample, sequenced in a study of CD8+CD57+ T cells in acquired aplastic anemia. TCRdb called the reads again in MiXCR, with one record for every CDR3 protein. The sample includes around 210,000 distinct CDR3 sequences, roughly two thirds of them seen just once. Sequences were obtained from sorted CD4+, CD8+, or CD8+CD57+ T cells (not recorded which) from PBMCs. The receptors were gathered from a human donor with aplastic anemia. Both conserved end residues are part of each CDR3. Fields, in order: D gene, J gene, clone size, V gene, CDR3 protein, CDR3 DNA. A D gene is named only where the DNA matches it firmly. A clone size is listed for some rows: how often the clone was seen (once, few, many), or a class if it is expanded.

d_gene: TRBD1
j_gene: TRBJ2-7
abundance: .
v_gene: TRBV7-7
CDR3aa: CASGTGTGSEQYF
CDR3nt: TGTGCTAGCGGCACCGGGACAGGCAGTGAGCAGTACTTC

d_gene: .
j_gene: TRBJ1-5
abundance: .
v_gene: TRBV20-1
CDR3aa: CSAHTGYVGSNQPQHF
CDR3nt: TGCAGTGCCCATACAGGGTACGTCGGTAGCAATCAGCCCCAGCATTTT

d_gene: TRBD2
j_gene: TRBJ2-7
abundance: .
v_gene: TRBV20-1
CDR3aa: CSARETSGTYEQYF
CDR3nt: TGCAGTGCTAGAGAGACTAGCGGGACCTACGAGCAGTACTTC

d_gene: .
j_gene: TRBJ2-5
abundance: .
v_gene: TRBV15
CDR3aa: CATSRVGRQETQYF
CDR3nt: TGTGCCACCAGCAGAGTAGGTCGCCAAGAGACCCAGTACTTC

d_gene: .
j_gene: TRBJ1-1
abundance: .
v_gene: TRBV24-1
CDR3aa: CATKDGAEAFF
CDR3nt: TGTGCTACCAAGGACGGGGCTGAAGCTTTCTTT

d_gene: .
j_gene: TRBJ1-1
abundance: many
v_gene: TRBV6-1
CDR3aa: CASKFGGNTEAFF
CDR3nt: TGTGCCAGCAAATTTGGCGGGAACACTGAAGCTTTCTTT

d_gene: .
j_gene: TRBJ2-1
abundance: .
v_gene: TRBV19
CDR3aa: CASSIHIATRDEQFF
CDR3nt: TGTGCCAGTAGTATCCACATCGCGACGCGGGATGAGCAGTTCTTC

d_gene: TRBD1
j_gene: TRBJ1-6
abundance: .
v_gene: TRBV7-7
CDR3aa: CASSLNDRGNSPLHF
CDR3nt: TGTGCCAGCAGCTTAAATGACAGGGGGAATTCACCCCTCCACTTT

d_gene: .
j_gene: TRBJ2-5
abundance: .
v_gene: TRBV7-9
CDR3aa: CASSSLGGDQETQYF
CDR3nt: TGTGCCAGCAGCTCCCTAGGAGGGGACCAAGAGACCCAGTACTTC

d_gene: .
j_gene: TRBJ2-7
abundance: .
v_gene: TRBV20-1
CDR3aa: CSARVTDSSYEQYF
CDR3nt: TGCAGTGCTAGAGTAACAGATAGCTCCTACGAGCAGTACTTC

d_gene: TRBD1
j_gene: TRBJ2-7
abundance: .
v_gene: TRBV12-3/TRBV12-4
CDR3aa: CASSDNRRGREQYF
CDR3nt: TGTGCCAGCAGCGATAATCGCAGGGGGCGCGAGCAGTACTTC

d_gene: TRBD1
j_gene: TRBJ1-2
abundance: .
v_gene: TRBV25-1
CDR3aa: CASSEVDRGTYHGYTF
CDR3nt: TGTGCCAGCAGTGAAGTCGACAGGGGGACCTATCATGGCTACACCTTC

d_gene: TRBD1
j_gene: TRBJ2-1
abundance: .
v_gene: TRBV15
CDR3aa: CATSRWGAGQGLNEQFF
CDR3nt: TGTGCCACCAGCAGATGGGGCGCGGGACAGGGGTTGAATGAGCAGTTCTTC

d_gene: .
j_gene: TRBJ2-7
abundance: .
v_gene: TRBV19
CDR3aa: CASSMLGEQYF
CDR3nt: TGTGCCAGTAGTATGTTGGGCGAGCAGTACTTC

d_gene: .
j_gene: TRBJ2-3
abundance: .
v_gene: TRBV7-3
CDR3aa: CASSLADTDTQYF
CDR3nt: TGTGCCAGCAGCTTAGCGGACACAGATACGCAGTATTTT

d_gene: TRBD1
j_gene: TRBJ1-6
abundance: .
v_gene: TRBV9
CDR3aa: CASGTGERSPLHF
CDR3nt: TGTGCCAGCGGGACAGGGGAACGGTCACCCCTCCACTTT

d_gene: .
j_gene: TRBJ2-3
abundance: .
v_gene: TRBV20-1
CDR3aa: CSARGGGVGTQYF
CDR3nt: TGCAGTGCTAGAGGTGGGGGAGTGGGTACGCAGTATTTT

d_gene: .
j_gene: TRBJ2-1
abundance: .
v_gene: TRBV29-1
CDR3aa: CSVDGQSSYNEQFF
CDR3nt: TGCAGCGTTGATGGTCAGAGCTCCTACAATGAGCAGTTCTTC

d_gene: .
j_gene: TRBJ2-7
abundance: once
v_gene: TRBV7-2
CDR3aa: CTSSLAPGQEGYEQYF
CDR3nt: TGTACCAGCAGCTTAGCGCCCGGACAGGAGGGCTACGAGCAGTACTTC

d_gene: .
j_gene: TRBJ1-1
abundance: many
v_gene: TRBV7-3
CDR3aa: CASSLIGGEAFF
CDR3nt: TGTGCCAGCAGCTTAATCGGGGGGGAAGCTTTCTTT

d_gene: TRBD1
j_gene: TRBJ2-7
abundance: many
v_gene: TRBV25-1
CDR3aa: CASSDPGTGAYEQYF
CDR3nt: TGTGCCAGCAGTGACCCCGGGACAGGGGCCTACGAGCAGTACTTC

d_gene: .
j_gene: TRBJ2-7
abundance: .
v_gene: TRBV29-1
CDR3aa: CSAKTPTYEQYF
CDR3nt: TGCAGCGCTAAGACTCCAACCTACGAGCAGTACTTC

d_gene: .
j_gene: TRBJ2-7
abundance: .
v_gene: TRBV2
CDR3aa: CASSGLYQEYEQYF
CDR3nt: TGTGCCAGCAGTGGATTATATCAGGAATACGAGCAGTACTTC

d_gene: TRBD1
j_gene: TRBJ2-7
abundance: few
v_gene: TRBV5-4
CDR3aa: CASSAGQGAYEQYF
CDR3nt: TGTGCCAGCAGCGCGGGACAGGGGGCCTACGAGCAGTACTTC

d_gene: TRBD2
j_gene: TRBJ2-1
abundance: .
v_gene: TRBV19
CDR3aa: CASSSSGGARNEQFF
CDR3nt: TGTGCCAGTAGTTCTAGCGGGGGGGCCAGAAATGAGCAGTTCTTC

d_gene: .
j_gene: TRBJ1-6
abundance: .
v_gene: TRBV19
CDR3aa: CAARTGRNSPLHF
CDR3nt: TGTGCCGCGCGTACGGGGCGTAATTCACCCCTCCACTTT

d_gene: .
j_gene: TRBJ2-2
abundance: once
v_gene: TRBV7-2
CDR3aa: CASSPTRDTGELFF
CDR3nt: TGTGCCAGCAGCCCCACGCGGGACACCGGGGAGCTGTTTTTT

d_gene: TRBD1
j_gene: TRBJ1-5
abundance: few
v_gene: TRBV19
CDR3aa: CASRTGARQPQHF
CDR3nt: TGTGCCAGTAGGACAGGGGCGAGACAGCCCCAGCATTTT

d_gene: .
j_gene: TRBJ2-1
abundance: .
v_gene: TRBV18
CDR3aa: CASSPRDPDYNEQFF
CDR3nt: TGTGCCAGCTCACCGAGGGACCCCGACTACAATGAGCAGTTCTTC

d_gene: .
j_gene: TRBJ2-7
abundance: .
v_gene: TRBV7-9
CDR3aa: CASSSIKGFYEQYF
CDR3nt: TGTGCCAGCAGCTCCATTAAGGGGTTCTACGAGCAGTACTTC

d_gene: TRBD1
j_gene: TRBJ1-6
abundance: .
v_gene: TRBV7-9
CDR3aa: CASSLGQGDNSPLHF
CDR3nt: TGTGCCAGCAGCTTAGGGCAGGGGGATAATTCACCCCTCCACTTT

d_gene: .
j_gene: TRBJ2-1
abundance: .
v_gene: TRBV20-1
CDR3aa: CSDAGYNEQFF
CDR3nt: TGCAGTGATGCCGGGTACAATGAGCAGTTCTTC

d_gene: .
j_gene: TRBJ2-2
abundance: few
v_gene: TRBV29-1
CDR3aa: CSVEVHRNTGELFF
CDR3nt: TGCAGCGTTGAAGTCCATCGTAACACCGGGGAGCTGTTTTTT

d_gene: .
j_gene: TRBJ2-1
abundance: .
v_gene: TRBV20-1
CDR3aa: CSAPKGENNEQFF
CDR3nt: TGCAGTGCACCCAAGGGAGAAAACAATGAGCAGTTCTTC

d_gene: .
j_gene: TRBJ2-2
abundance: .
v_gene: TRBV9
CDR3aa: CASSVARQLTGELFF
CDR3nt: TGTGCCAGCAGCGTAGCCCGACAGCTCACCGGGGAGCTGTTTTTT

d_gene: .
j_gene: TRBJ2-3
abundance: .
v_gene: TRBV5-1
CDR3aa: CASSLVDGDTQYF
CDR3nt: TGCGCCAGCAGCTTGGTGGACGGGGATACGCAGTATTTT

d_gene: .
j_gene: TRBJ2-7
abundance: few
v_gene: TRBV19
CDR3aa: CASSDTIYEQYF
CDR3nt: TGTGCCAGTAGTGATACGATCTACGAGCAGTACTTC

d_gene: .
j_gene: TRBJ2-3
abundance: many
v_gene: TRBV2
CDR3aa: CASSDNTDTQYF
CDR3nt: TGTGCCAGCAGTGATAACACAGATACGCAGTATTTT

d_gene: .
j_gene: TRBJ1-6
abundance: .
v_gene: TRBV20-1
CDR3aa: CSAPGARESPLHF
CDR3nt: TGCAGTGCCCCGGGAGCTAGGGAATCACCCCTCCACTTT

d_gene: TRBD2
j_gene: TRBJ2-7
abundance: .
v_gene: TRBV11-2
CDR3aa: CASSLGKLAAEQYF
CDR3nt: TGTGCCAGCAGCTTAGGGAAACTAGCGGCTGAGCAGTACTTC

d_gene: .
j_gene: TRBJ1-2
abundance: few
v_gene: TRBV15
CDR3aa: CATSRDLGGYGYTF
CDR3nt: TGTGCCACCAGCAGAGATCTGGGGGGTTATGGCTACACCTTC

d_gene: TRBD2
j_gene: TRBJ2-7
abundance: .
v_gene: TRBV12-3/TRBV12-4
CDR3aa: CASSISGGGYEQYF
CDR3nt: TGTGCCAGCAGTATCTCGGGAGGGGGCTACGAGCAGTACTTC

d_gene: .
j_gene: TRBJ1-1
abundance: few
v_gene: TRBV6-4
CDR3aa: CASSDRDNTEAFF
CDR3nt: TGTGCCAGCAGTGACCGGGACAACACTGAAGCTTTCTTT

d_gene: TRBD2
j_gene: TRBJ2-2
abundance: .
v_gene: TRBV10-3
CDR3aa: CAITSGLAVNTGELFF
CDR3nt: TGTGCCATCACCTCGGGACTAGCGGTTAACACCGGGGAGCTGTTTTTT